Given below is one T cell receptor beta chain in context. Its target is not known. The sample belongs to a study of cytomegalovirus exposure and HLA in healthy donors. Regarding the study as a whole: It was reported that the classifier diagnosed cytomegalovirus status with high specificity and sensitivity in both the original and validation cohorts.

Only in-frame clones appear in the TCRdb table, and some are missing; sequencing was by immunoSEQ multiplex PCR. The profile covers about 79,000 clones, with 93% appearing a single time and 3.6% taken by the ten largest. Germline trimming cut 6 bases from V and 5 bases from J; bases unmatched to any gene: 10. The CDR3 consists of 16 residues. The germline gives CDR1 MDHEN, CDR2 SYDVKM. This receptor was taken from a woman in her 30s in good health and CMV-seronegative. Sequenced input: PBMCs. This rearrangement joins TRBV28 to TRBJ2-2, with 9 bases matching TRBD1. CDR3 nucleotide sequence: TGTGCCAGCAGCTGGGCCACAGGGGGCGCAACCGGGGAGCTGTTTTTT. Its translation: CASSWATGGATGELFF.